This entry features one T cell receptor beta chain sequence. Original handling: Estimation of nucleated cell counts was performed using reference gene primer amplification. Data came from immunoSEQ multiplex PCR; TCRdb stores just in-frame clones and leaves some out. D and trimming were read from the DNA, whereas the V and J calls and clone size are those reported in that table. The sample gives about 86,000 clones, roughly 84% of which show up once; approximately 34% is in the top ten. The CDR3 runs 13 residues. Losses at the gene ends were 6 bases for V and 8 bases for J; bases not matched to a gene: 8. This record belongs to a study of blood T cell repertoires in COVID-19. In the study overall: COVID-19 samples from acute and convalescent phases originated in the United States, Italy and Spain. T cells, B-cell-depleted T cells, or PBMCs provided the cDNA or gDNA that served as material.

This receptor was identified in a woman over 75 with active or convalescent COVID-19. This chain links TRBV12-3 or TRBV12-4 with TRBJ1-2, with 8 bases that match TRBD1. The source material was peripheral blood. Here the CDR3 DNA reads TGTGCCAGCAGGTCGACAGGGGAGAGGGGCTACACCTTC. Its protein product is CASRSTGERGYTF.